One sample yielded the 25 T cell receptor beta chains listed below, sequenced in a study of blood T cell repertoires in COVID-19. The repertoire was sequenced with immunoSEQ multiplex PCR; TCRdb's copy has only in-frame clones and lacks some. The data show over 90,000 clones, over 65% seen once. Sequenced input: peripheral blood. Receptors originate from a human donor in a cohort sampled during active COVID-19.

CDR3 protein: CASSISRGSDNSPLHF. The DNA of the CDR3 is TGTGCCAGTAGTATCTCTAGGGGGTCGGATAATTCACCCCTCCACTTT. The genes are TRBV19 and TRBJ1-6; D is possibly TRBD1 (6 bases). Trimming removed 3 bases from V and 5 bases from J, with 14 bases in between. Germline values: CDR1 LNHDA, CDR2 SQIVND (reference sequence). This CDR3 spans 16 amino acids.

CDR3 in amino acids: CASSQDAHMNTEAFF. The CDR3 DNA is TGCGCCAGCAGCCAAGATGCCCACATGAACACTGAAGCTTTCTTT. The chain couples TRBV4-1 to TRBJ1-1, with D hard to call. V was trimmed by 0 bases and J by 0 bases, leaving 8 bases between them. This CDR3 comprises 15 residues. Germline V gene data show CDR1 as MGHRA and CDR2 as YSYEKL.

The J gene is TRBJ1-1, the V gene TRBV10-3; 8 bases line up with TRBD1. The V gene end was trimmed by 7 bases and the J gene end by 3 bases; junction bases not matched to a gene: 10. Germline V lookup: CDR1 ENHRY, CDR2 SYGVKD. The CDR3 has 15 residues. CDR3 sequence reads: CAITPGTGWDTEAFF. The DNA of the CDR3 is TGTGCCATCACCCCCGGGACAGGATGGGACACTGAAGCTTTCTTT.

V and J are TRBV27 and TRBJ2-2, with 13 bases that match TRBD2. CDR1 and CDR2 from the germline V gene are MNHEY and SMNVEV (reference sequence). The CDR3 sequence is 16 residues long. Trimming took 8 bases from V and 0 from J; bases not matched to a gene: 3. CDR3 loop: CASGGLAGTNTGELFF. CDR3 in DNA: TGTGCCAGCGGGGGACTAGCGGGGACGAACACCGGGGAGCTGTTTTTT.

Points on this clone: Germline and junction disagree at one end, which may indicate a read error. The chain combines TRBV6-1 with TRBJ1-2; weak D call: TRBD1 (6 bases). The CDR3 has 11 amino acids. Germline-derived CDR1 and CDR2 are MNHNS and SASEGT. The CDR3 here is CASSEAMDSYF. The CDR3 region has the DNA TGTGCCAGCAGTGAAGCCATGGACAGTTACTTC.

The V gene is TRBV5-6, the J gene TRBJ2-3; possible D gene TRBD2, 5 bases. This CDR3 region has 15 residues. V lost 0 bases, J lost 3 bases, and 11 bases lay in between. Germline V gene data show CDR1 as SGHDT and CDR2 as YYEEEE. The CDR3 DNA sequence: TGTGCCAGCAGCTTGGGCTGGGAGAGAACAGATACGCAGTATTTT. Its protein product is CASSLGWERTDTQYF.

The rearrangement joins TRBV5-1 to TRBJ2-1; D gene ambiguous. The V gene's germline CDR1 is SGHRS and CDR2 YFSETQ. The CDR3 length is 17 residues. V shed 0 bases and J shed 0 bases, with 13 bases lying between them. The CDR3 DNA sequence: TGCGCCAGCAGCTTGGAAACAGCTTACAGCTCCTACAATGAGCAGTTCTTC. This translates into CASSLETAYSSYNEQFF.

The genes are TRBV5-8 and TRBJ2-2, with D perhaps TRBD2 (7 bases). The germline V gene has CDR1 SGHTS and CDR2 YDEGEE. CDR3 size: 15 residues. The V end was cut by 6 bases, the J end by 6 bases, with 18 bases between. Written as DNA, the CDR3 is TGTGCCAGCACCCAAGTGGGGGGGGCCGCCGGGGAGCTGTTTTTT. This sequence encodes CASTQVGGAAGELFF.

This chain joins TRBV11-3 and TRBJ1-1; weak D call: TRBD1 (5 bases). Germline V lookup: CDR1 SGHNT, CDR2 YENEEA. The CDR3 has 14 residues. Trimming stripped 5 bases from V and 0 bases from J, with 10 bases between. The CDR3 spells CASSKTDMNTEAFF. For the CDR3, the DNA is TGTGCCAGCAGCAAGACAGATATGAACACTGAAGCTTTCTTT.

This sequence joins TRBV19 and TRBJ2-2, with 9 bases identical to TRBD1. The germline V gene has CDR1 LNHDA and CDR2 SQIVND (reference sequence). With V trimmed by 3 bases and J by 7 bases, 9 bases remained unmatched. The length of the CDR3 is 16 residues. The CDR3 DNA is TGTGCCAGTAGTATCTGGTCCACAGGGGGCATCGGGGAGCTGTTTTTT. The encoded protein is CASSIWSTGGIGELFF.

This sequence joins TRBV6-5 and TRBJ1-2; 7 bases agree with TRBD1. The length of the CDR3 is 13 residues. Germline CDR1 MNHEY, CDR2 SVGAGI. V lost 5 bases, J lost 7 bases, and 7 bases stayed unmatched. The CDR3 bases are TGTGCCAGCAGTAAACAGGGGACGATTGGCTACACCTTC. Protein: CASSKQGTIGYTF.

V gene TRBV11-1 combines with J gene TRBJ2-1; TRBD2 matches 11 bases. The V gene end was trimmed by 5 bases and the J gene end by 5 bases; junction bases not matched to a gene: 5. Germline CDR1 SGHAT, CDR2 FQDESV (reference sequence). The CDR3 is made up of 15 amino acids. The DNA of the CDR3 is TGTGCCAGCAGCCCACTAGCGGGGGACCACAATGAGCAGTTCTTC. It is translated as CASSPLAGDHNEQFF. Together with reference TRBV11-1 and TRBJ2-1, the CDR3 gives the full variable domain: EAEVAQSPRYKITEKSQAVAFWCDPISGHATLYWYRQILGQGPELLVQFQDESVVDDSQLPKDRFSAERLKGVDSTLKIQPAELGDSAMYLCASSPLAGDHNEQFFGPGTRLTVL.

The V gene is TRBV2, the J gene TRBJ2-1, with 15 bases that match TRBD2. The J segment lost 8 bases and the V segment lost 7 bases, leaving 3 bases of the junction unmatched. Germline-derived CDR1 and CDR2 are SNHLY and FYNNEI. The CDR3 covers 14 residues. As DNA, the CDR3 is TGTGCCAGCATCGGACTAGCGGGGGGGCATGAGCAGTTCTTC. Its protein product is CASIGLAGGHEQFF. The full variable domain, completed using reference TRBV2 and TRBJ2-1, is EPEVTQTPSHQVTQMGQEVILRCVPISNHLYFYWYRQILGQKVEFLVSFYNNEISEKSEIFDDQFSVERPDGSNFTLKIRSTKLEDSAMYFCASIGLAGGHEQFFGPGTRLTVL.

The chain uses TRBV5-4 and TRBJ2-5, with 9 nucleotides matching TRBD1. Germline CDR1 reads SGHNT; CDR2 reads YYREEE (reference sequence). The CDR3 runs 15 residues. Losses at the gene ends were 0 bases for V and 5 bases for J; bases not matched to a gene: 5. CDR3 sequence: CASSLETGGQETQYF. Written as DNA, the CDR3 is TGTGCCAGCAGCTTGGAGACAGGGGGTCAGGAGACCCAGTACTTC.

The chain joins TRBV9 to TRBJ2-1; weak D call: TRBD1 (5 bases). Trimming cost V 7 bases and J 6 bases, with 11 bases left between them. Germline V lookup: CDR1 SGDLS, CDR2 YYNGEE. CDR3 size: 12 residues. CDR3 residues: CASSKGINEQFF. CDR3 DNA sequence: TGTGCCAGCTCAAAGGGGATCAATGAGCAGTTCTTC.

The chain joins TRBV7-2 to TRBJ1-2; 7 bases are shared with TRBD1. Per germline, CDR1 SGHTA and CDR2 FQGNSA. V lost 3 bases, J lost 8 bases, and 9 bases stayed unmatched. The CDR3 covers 14 residues. CDR3 bases: TGTGCCAGCAGCTTCTCCGGGACAGAAAAGGGCTACACCTTC. This gives the protein CASSFSGTEKGYTF. The full variable domain, in which reference TRBV7-2 and TRBJ1-2 provide the parts outside the CDR3, is GAGVSQSPSNKVTEKGKDVELRCDPISGHTALYWYRQSLGQGLEFLIYFQGNSAPDKSGLPSDRFSAERTGGSVSTLTIQRTQQEDSAVYLCASSFSGTEKGYTFGSGTRLTVV.

The chain couples TRBV28 to TRBJ2-7; weak D call: TRBD2 (6 bases). Germline CDR1 and CDR2: MDHEN and SYDVKM. The ends were cut back, 6 bases at V and 1 base at J, with 13 bases in the middle. The CDR3 spans 14 residues. The CDR3 sequence: CASRKGGLSYEQYF. In DNA, the CDR3 is TGTGCCAGCAGGAAGGGCGGACTATCCTACGAGCAGTACTTC.

The chain employs TRBV7-9 and TRBJ1-1, with 8 bases that match TRBD1. V shed 3 bases, J shed 1 base, and the junction held 1 base outside the gene matches. The CDR3 extends over 14 amino acids. Germline-derived CDR1 and CDR2 are SEHNR and FQNEAQ (reference sequence). The CDR3 sequence is CASSLGQANTEAFF. The CDR3 DNA reads as TGTGCCAGCAGCTTGGGACAGGCGAACACTGAAGCTTTCTTT.

The chain joins TRBV11-2 to TRBJ2-2; D gene uncertain. The germline V gene has CDR1 SGHAT and CDR2 FQNNGV. V was cut by 6 bases and J by 5 bases, with 13 bases left in between. The CDR3 consists of 14 residues. The CDR3 protein is CASSREPVTGELFF. The DNA for the CDR3 is TGTGCCAGCAGTAGAGAACCCGTAACCGGGGAGCTGTTTTTT.

The chain recombines TRBV10-2 with TRBJ2-3; the match to TRBD2 covers 10 bases. Trimming took 6 bases from V and 6 from J; bases not matched to a gene: 3. This CDR3 is built from 13 residues. Germline CDR1 and CDR2: WSHSY and SAAADI. The CDR3 nucleotides read TGCGCCAGCAGGCTAGCGGGGGAGGATACGCAGTATTTT. This translates into CASRLAGEDTQYF.

Only a few counts were recorded for this clone. The rearrangement links TRBV6-5 to TRBJ2-1, with TRBD1 matching over 7 bases. This CDR3 spans 12 amino acids. Germline CDR1 and CDR2: MNHEY and SVGAGI. The J segment lost 10 bases and the V segment lost 6 bases, leaving 6 bases of the junction unmatched. The CDR3 loop reads CASRTGPREQFF. For the CDR3, the DNA is TGTGCCAGCAGGACAGGGCCACGGGAGCAGTTCTTC.

The chain carries TRBV4-3 and TRBJ2-3; TRBD1 might be the D (6 bases). This CDR3 is 16 amino acids long. Germline V gene data show CDR1 as LGHNA and CDR2 as YSLEER. Trimming cost V 3 bases and J 4 bases, with 17 bases left between them. The CDR3 protein is CASSQATGSGPDTQYF. CDR3 nucleotides: TGCGCCAGCAGCCAGGCCACAGGGTCGGGGCCAGATACGCAGTATTTT.

This chain uses TRBV7-8 with TRBJ1-5, with 10 bases that match TRBD1. The germline gives CDR1 SGHVS, CDR2 FQNEAQ. The V gene end was trimmed by 4 bases and the J gene end by 6 bases; junction bases not matched to a gene: 12. The CDR3 covers 17 residues. The CDR3 bases are TGTGCCAGCAGCTCTTCGACAGGGGGCTATGGAAGTCAGCCCCAGCATTTT. Translated: CASSSSTGGYGSQPQHF.

This chain links TRBV11-1 with TRBJ1-1, with 7 bases lining up with TRBD1. The junction had 11 bases not matched to a gene; V was cut back by 8 bases and J by 5 bases. Germline CDR1 SGHAT, CDR2 FQDESV (reference sequence). This CDR3 has 14 residues. The CDR3 protein is CASGGSTGVTEAFF. In nucleotides, the CDR3 is TGTGCCAGCGGGGGCAGCACAGGGGTGACTGAAGCTTTCTTT.

V usage is TRBV23-1 and J usage is TRBJ1-1, with D maybe TRBD1 (6 bases). TRBV23-1 is noted as an ORF with a role that remains uncertain. With 0 bases removed from V and 0 bases from J, the gap between germline ends came to 17 bases. The CDR3 contains 18 residues. CDR3 loop: CASSQSVLGGPVNTEAFF. The DNA for the CDR3 is TGCGCCAGCAGTCAATCGGTCCTTGGGGGCCCAGTGAACACTGAAGCTTTCTTT.